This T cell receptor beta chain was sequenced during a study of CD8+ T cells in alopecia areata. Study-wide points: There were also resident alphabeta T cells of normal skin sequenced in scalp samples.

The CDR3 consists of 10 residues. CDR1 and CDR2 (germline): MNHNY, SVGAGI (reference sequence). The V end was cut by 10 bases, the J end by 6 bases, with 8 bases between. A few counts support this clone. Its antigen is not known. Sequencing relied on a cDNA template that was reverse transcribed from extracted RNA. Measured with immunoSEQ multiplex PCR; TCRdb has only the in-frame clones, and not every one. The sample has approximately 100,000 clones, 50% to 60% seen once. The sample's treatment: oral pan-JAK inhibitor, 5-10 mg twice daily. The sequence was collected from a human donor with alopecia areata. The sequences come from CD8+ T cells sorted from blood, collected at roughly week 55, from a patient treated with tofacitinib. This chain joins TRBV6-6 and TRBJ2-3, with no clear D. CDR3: CATGGDTQYF. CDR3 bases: TGTGCCACCGGTGGCGATACGCAGTATTTT.